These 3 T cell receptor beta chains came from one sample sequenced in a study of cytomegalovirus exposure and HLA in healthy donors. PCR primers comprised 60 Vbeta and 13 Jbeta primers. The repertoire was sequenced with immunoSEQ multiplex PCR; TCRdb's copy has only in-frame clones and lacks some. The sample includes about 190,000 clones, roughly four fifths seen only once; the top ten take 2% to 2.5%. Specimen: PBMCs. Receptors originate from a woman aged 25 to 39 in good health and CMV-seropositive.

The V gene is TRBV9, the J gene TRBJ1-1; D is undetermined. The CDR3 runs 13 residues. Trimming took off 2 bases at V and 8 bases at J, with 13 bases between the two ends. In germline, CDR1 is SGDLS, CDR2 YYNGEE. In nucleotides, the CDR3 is TGTGCCAGCAGCGTTGGAGGGAACAGAGAAGCTTTCTTT. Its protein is CASSVGGNREAFF.

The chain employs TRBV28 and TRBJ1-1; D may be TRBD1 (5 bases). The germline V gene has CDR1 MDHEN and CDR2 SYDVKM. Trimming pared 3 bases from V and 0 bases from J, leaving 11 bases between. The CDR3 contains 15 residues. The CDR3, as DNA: TGTGCCAGCAGTTTCAACAGGCACCTGAACACTGAAGCTTTCTTT. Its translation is CASSFNRHLNTEAFF. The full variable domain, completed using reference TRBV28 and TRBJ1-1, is DVKVTQSSRYLVKRTGEKVFLECVQDMDHENMFWYRQDPGLGLRLIYFSYDVKMKEKGDIPEGYSVSREKKERFSLILESASTNQTSMYLCASSFNRHLNTEAFFGQGTRLTVV.

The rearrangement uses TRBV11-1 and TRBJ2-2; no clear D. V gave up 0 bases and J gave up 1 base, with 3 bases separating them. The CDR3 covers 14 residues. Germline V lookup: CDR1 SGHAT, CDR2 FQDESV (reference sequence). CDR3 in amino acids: CASSLALNTGELFF. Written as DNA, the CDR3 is TGTGCCAGCAGCTTAGCCCTGAACACCGGGGAGCTGTTTTTT.